Below are 21 T cell receptor beta chains sequenced from a single sample in a study of T cell changes during pregnancy in multiple sclerosis. TCRdb keeps only in-frame clones here, not all; method: immunoSEQ multiplex PCR. In the table there are approximately 60,000 clones, less than 95% of which are singletons. Sequenced material: peripheral blood, taken in the third trimester of pregnancy. These receptors came from a female donor in good health, enrolled as a control in a pregnancy study.

The chain combines TRBV7-8 with TRBJ1-5, with TRBD1 identical over 8 bases. This CDR3 has 15 amino acids. The trim removed 3 bases at V and 7 bases at J, leaving 8 bases unmatched. Germline CDR1 is SGHVS and CDR2 is FQNEAQ. CDR3 DNA: TGTGCCAGCAGCTTTGACAGGGGATTTAGCCAGCCCCAGCATTTT. This gives the protein CASSFDRGFSQPQHF.

V is TRBV5-1 and J is TRBJ2-2; D is possibly TRBD2 (6 bases). This CDR3 is 16 amino acids long. The V gene's germline CDR1 is SGHRS and CDR2 YFSETQ. The germline V and J ends were trimmed by 5 bases and 2 bases, with 16 bases remaining between them. CDR3 in DNA: TGCGCCAGCAGGGGCCTGACCGGGACTAACACCGGGGAGCTGTTTTTT. Amino acids: CASRGLTGTNTGELFF.

The chain has TRBV6-6 and TRBJ2-5; 14 positions match TRBD2. The CDR3 sequence is 15 residues long. After removal of 9 bases from V and 6 bases from J, the junction contained 9 bases not matched to a gene. Germline V gives CDR1 MNHNY, CDR2 SVGAGI (reference sequence). The CDR3 loop is CASTLTSGGAKTQYF. Here the CDR3 DNA reads TGTGCCAGTACCCTGACTAGCGGGGGGGCGAAGACCCAGTACTTC.

The chain's CDR3 is CASSLVTVNTEAFF. The CDR3 DNA is TGTGCCAGCAGCTTGGTCACAGTGAACACTGAAGCTTTCTTT. The rearrangement links TRBV5-4 to TRBJ1-1; D is ambiguous. The length of the CDR3 is 14 residues. V was clipped by 0 bases and J by 0 bases, with 6 bases between them. The germline V gene has CDR1 SGHNT and CDR2 YYREEE (reference sequence). Using reference TRBV5-4 and TRBJ1-1 for the parts outside the CDR3, the full variable domain is ETGVTQSPTHLIKTRGQQVTLRCSSQSGHNTVSWYQQALGQGPQFIFQYYREEENGRGNFPPRFSGLQFPNYSSELNVNALELDDSALYLCASSLVTVNTEAFFGQGTRLTVV.

This sequence joins TRBV6-5 and TRBJ1-2; D uncertain. In germline, CDR1 is MNHEY, CDR2 SVGAGI. The CDR3 consists of 14 residues. V was pared by 4 bases and J by 4 bases, with 13 bases between. This CDR3 is CASSSLEGGYGYTF. The CDR3 region has the DNA TGTGCCAGCAGTTCGCTCGAGGGCGGCTATGGCTACACCTTC.

This chain uses TRBV7-8 with TRBJ2-7, with 8 bases matching TRBD2. The CDR3 length is 16 residues. The V gene end was trimmed by 3 bases and the J gene end by 2 bases; junction bases not matched to a gene: 9. CDR1 and CDR2 (germline): SGHVS, FQNEAQ. The CDR3 sequence: CASSFLREDPTYEQYF. DNA for the CDR3: TGTGCCAGCAGCTTCTTGCGGGAGGACCCCACCTACGAGCAGTACTTC.

This chain uses TRBV12-5 with TRBJ2-2, with TRBD1 identical over 9 bases. Germline values: CDR1 LGHNT, CDR2 FRNRAP. The CDR3 totals 15 residues. V shed 7 bases and J 6 bases; nucleotides not matched to a gene: 9. The DNA of the CDR3 is TGTGCTAGTGACCAGGACAGGGGTTCTTCCGGGGAGCTGTTTTTT. Residues: CASDQDRGSSGELFF.

The chain has TRBV7-2 and TRBJ2-3; 11 nucleotides agree with TRBD2. The germline CDR1 and CDR2 sequences are SGHTA and FQGNSA. CDR3 length: 16 amino acids. J was trimmed by 2 bases and V by 5 bases; bases with no gene match: 6. This CDR3 reads CASSPLAGGLTDTQYF. CDR3 nucleotide sequence: TGTGCCAGCAGCCCTCTAGCGGGGGGCCTCACAGATACGCAGTATTTT.

Concerning this clone: Germline and junction disagree at one end, which may indicate a read error. Other DNA variants within this sample encode the same CDR3. This chain uses TRBV30 with TRBJ1-2; D is possibly TRBD1 (6 bases). The CDR3 is 13 amino acids. Looked up from germline, CDR1 is GTSNPN and CDR2 is SVGIG (reference sequence). CDR3 nucleotide sequence: TGTGCCTGGCACAAACCTGGGGGCAATGGCTACACTTTC. Its protein is CAWHKPGGNGYTF.

This chain joins TRBV18 and TRBJ2-1; 10 positions match TRBD1. The CDR3 runs 16 residues. Germline V lookup: CDR1 KGHSH, CDR2 LQKENI. The ends lost 1 base at V and 6 bases at J; junction bases unmatched: 6. The CDR3 DNA is TGTGCCAGCTCACCACAACTTCGGACAGGGGGCAATGAGCAGTTCTTC. It translates to CASSPQLRTGGNEQFF.

The chain has TRBV4-2 and TRBJ2-5, with 11 bases that match TRBD1. The CDR3 runs to 16 residues. Germline V gene data show CDR1 as LGHNA and CDR2 as YNFKEQ. The V segment lost 4 bases and the J segment 3 bases; nucleotides outside the gene matches: 7. The DNA for the CDR3 is TGTGCCAGCAGCCGGACGATGGGACAGGGGGAAGAGACCCAGTACTTC. Translating it yields CASSRTMGQGEETQYF.

The CDR3 DNA sequence: TGTGCCACCAGCAGTCTTGGACAGGGGTTCTTCTACGAGCAGTACTTC. Amino acids: CATSSLGQGFFYEQYF. The chain carries TRBV15 and TRBJ2-7, with 9 positions matching TRBD1. The CDR3 sequence is 16 residues long. Germline-derived CDR1 and CDR2 are LNHNV and YYDKDF (reference sequence). V was pared by 3 bases and J by 3 bases, with 9 bases of the junction left unmatched.

The gene calls are TRBV6-4 and TRBJ1-1, with D tentatively TRBD1 (6 bases). In germline, CDR1 is MRHNA, CDR2 SNTAGT. This CDR3 contains 13 residues. V was pared by 6 bases and J by 1 base, with 9 bases between. CDR3 sequence: CASRLQGNTEAFF. The CDR3, as DNA: TGTGCCAGCAGATTACAGGGGAACACTGAAGCTTTCTTT.

The chain is built from TRBV5-1 and TRBJ2-5; possible D gene TRBD2, 6 bases. The germline V gene has CDR1 SGHRS and CDR2 YFSETQ. V was trimmed by 0 bases and J by 4 bases, leaving 16 bases between them. The CDR3 runs to 16 residues. The CDR3 coding sequence is TGCGCCAGCAGCTTGGCTATACCGGGAGTAGGAGAGACCCAGTACTTC. Amino acids: CASSLAIPGVGETQYF. The whole variable domain, remainder taken from reference TRBV5-1 and TRBJ2-5, is KAGVTQTPRYLIKTRGQQVTLSCSPISGHRSVSWYQQTPGQGLQFLFEYFSETQRNKGNFPGRFSGRQFSNSRSEMNVSTLELGDSALYLCASSLAIPGVGETQYFGPGTRLLVL.

The chain carries TRBV19 and TRBJ1-2; unclear D gene. V lost 5 bases, J lost 8 bases, and 18 bases lay in between. This CDR3 contains 14 residues. Germline-derived CDR1 and CDR2 are LNHDA and SQIVND (reference sequence). In DNA, the CDR3 is TGTGCCAGTAGTGGAACGGGGAGGGCAAGCGGCTACACCTTC. This codes for CASSGTGRASGYTF.

This chain joins TRBV30 and TRBJ2-7; D possibly corresponds to TRBD2 (6 bases). From germline, CDR1 is GTSNPN and CDR2 SVGIG (reference sequence). The CDR3 loop spans 14 amino acids. Trimming removed 0 bases at V and 0 bases at J, with 9 bases between. CDR3 sequence: CAWSVGGVSYEQYF. The CDR3 DNA follows: TGTGCCTGGAGTGTAGGAGGGGTCTCCTACGAGCAGTACTTC.

The chain has TRBV7-2 and TRBJ1-3; 7 nucleotides align to TRBD1. Germline CDR1 SGHTA, CDR2 FQGNSA. This CDR3 region has 16 residues. With 3 bases clipped from V and 8 bases from J, the junction kept 13 bases outside the gene matches. CDR3 DNA: TGTGCCAGCAGCTTCGGGACAGCCACCCGTGCTGACACCATATATTTT. Translating it yields CASSFGTATRADTIYF.

V usage is TRBV7-2 and J usage is TRBJ2-7; possible D gene TRBD2, 6 bases. The V and J ends lost 3 bases and 0 bases respectively, with 15 bases between them. Germline V gene lookup returns CDR1 SGHTA and CDR2 FQGNSA. The CDR3 extends over 16 amino acids. The CDR3 loop reads CASSLGGRPSSYEQYF. The CDR3 nucleotides are TGTGCCAGCAGCTTGGGGGGACGGCCGAGCTCCTACGAGCAGTACTTC.

The V and J genes are TRBV5-4 and TRBJ1-4, with unresolved D. The CDR3 is 14 amino acids. Germline CDR1 is SGHNT and CDR2 is YYREEE (reference sequence). Between the trimmed V and J ends, which lost 4 bases and 2 bases, there was a span of 9 bases. In DNA, the CDR3 is TGTGCCAGCAGCCCGGGCGGGACTAATGAAAAACTGTTTTTT. Its translation: CASSPGGTNEKLFF.

The chain employs TRBV5-5 and TRBJ2-7, with 7 bases fitting TRBD1. The CDR3 is 12 residues long. V trimming: 4 bases; J trimming: 10 bases; junction bases outside the gene matches: 8. The germline V gene has CDR1 SGHKS and CDR2 YYEKEE (reference sequence). In nucleotides, the CDR3 is TGTGCCAGCAGCGTCGGGACAGAAGAACAGTACTTC. Its translation: CASSVGTEEQYF.

This chain joins TRBV5-1 and TRBJ1-1, with D unclear. The CDR3 runs to 13 residues. Germline V CDR1 and CDR2: SGHRS, YFSETQ. V was trimmed by 1 base and J by 1 base, leaving 5 bases between them. The CDR3 spells CASSLSQNTEAFF. As DNA, the CDR3 is TGCGCCAGCAGCTTGAGCCAGAACACTGAAGCTTTCTTT.